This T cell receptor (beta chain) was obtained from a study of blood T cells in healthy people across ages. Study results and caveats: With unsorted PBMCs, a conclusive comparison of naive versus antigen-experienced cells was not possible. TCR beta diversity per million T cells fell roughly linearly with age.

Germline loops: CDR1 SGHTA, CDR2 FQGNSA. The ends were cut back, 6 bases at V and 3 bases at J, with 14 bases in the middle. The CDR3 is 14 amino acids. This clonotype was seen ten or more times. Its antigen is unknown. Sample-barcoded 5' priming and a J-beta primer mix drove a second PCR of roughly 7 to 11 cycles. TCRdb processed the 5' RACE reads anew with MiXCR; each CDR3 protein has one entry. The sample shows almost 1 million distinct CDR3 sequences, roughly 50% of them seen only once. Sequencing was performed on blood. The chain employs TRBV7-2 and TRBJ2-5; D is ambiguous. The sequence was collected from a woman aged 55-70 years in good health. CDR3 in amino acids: CASSPAYLEETQYF. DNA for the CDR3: TGTGCCAGCAGTCCGGCCTATCTGGAAGAGACCCAGTACTTC.